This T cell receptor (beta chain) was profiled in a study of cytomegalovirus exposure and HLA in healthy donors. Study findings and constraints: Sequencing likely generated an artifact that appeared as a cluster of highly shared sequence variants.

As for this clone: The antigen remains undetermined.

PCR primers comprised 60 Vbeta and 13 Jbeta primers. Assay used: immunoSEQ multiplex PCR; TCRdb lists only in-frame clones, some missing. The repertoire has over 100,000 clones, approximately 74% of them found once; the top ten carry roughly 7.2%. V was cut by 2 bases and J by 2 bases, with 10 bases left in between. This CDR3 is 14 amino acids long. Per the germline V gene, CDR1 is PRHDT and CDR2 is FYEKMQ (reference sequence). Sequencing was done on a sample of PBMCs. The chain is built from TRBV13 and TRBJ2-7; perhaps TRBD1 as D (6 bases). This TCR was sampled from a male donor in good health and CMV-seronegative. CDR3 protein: CASSLSGQTYEQYF. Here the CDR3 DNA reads TGTGCCAGCAGCTTATCCGGACAGACCTACGAGCAGTACTTC.